The 27 T cell receptor beta chains presented below share a single source sample, sequenced in a study of Ad26.COV2.S vaccination and SARS-CoV-2 variants. Treatment reported: around 19 received Ad26.COV2.S at low or high dose, single or two shots; about five received placebo; per-sample allocation not given. Sample collection was performed on day 63 after the first vaccine or placebo injection. The table came from immunoSEQ multiplex PCR; TCRdb's copy has only in-frame clones and leaves some out. The sample gives a few hundred thousand clones, around 85% of which show up once; 2.5% to 3.5% is in the top ten. The sequencing here drew on peripheral blood, taken in a trial of Ad26.COV2.S vaccine versus placebo. The receptors derive from a person between 18 and 65 years old who received the Ad26.COV2.S COVID-19 vaccine or a placebo.

The chain uses TRBV19 and TRBJ1-5; 7 nucleotides agree with TRBD1. The V gene's germline CDR1 is LNHDA and CDR2 SQIVND (reference sequence). J was trimmed by 6 bases and V by 4 bases; bases with no gene match: 0. There are 12 residues in the CDR3. The CDR3 nucleotides are TGTGCCAGTAGTACAGGGGGTCAGCCCCAGCATTTT. Its translation: CASSTGGQPQHF.

This rearrangement joins TRBV6-2 or TRBV6-3 to TRBJ2-6, with D unclear. V gave up 4 bases and J gave up 1 base, with 5 bases separating them. The CDR3 is 14 residues long. The germline V gene has CDR1 MNHEY and CDR2 SVGEGT. The CDR3: CASSLSSGANVLTF. CDR3 sequence (DNA): TGTGCCAGCAGTTTGAGTTCTGGGGCCAACGTCCTGACTTTC.

The chain carries TRBV6-2 or TRBV6-3 and TRBJ1-6, with 8 bases identical to TRBD1. The CDR3 extends over 14 amino acids. Germline V gene sequence: CDR1 MNHEY, CDR2 SVGEGT. V was pared by 6 bases and J by 9 bases, with 7 bases of the junction left unmatched. As DNA, the CDR3 is TGTGCCAGCAGCCCCGGACAGGGTGGTTCACCCCTCCACTTT. Translating it yields CASSPGQGGSPLHF.

CDR3 in amino acids: CASSTGRTYEQYF. The CDR3 region has the DNA TGTGCCAGTAGTACGGGACGGACCTACGAGCAGTACTTC. V is TRBV19 and J is TRBJ2-7; D may be TRBD1 or TRBD2 (5 bases each). The CDR3 runs 13 residues. Trimming stripped 4 bases from V and 2 bases from J, with 9 bases between. CDR1 and CDR2 (germline): LNHDA, SQIVND (reference sequence).

The chain combines TRBV19 with TRBJ2-2; 9 bases map to TRBD2. The J segment lost 0 bases and the V segment lost 8 bases, leaving 4 bases of the junction unmatched. Germline V CDR1 and CDR2: LNHDA, SQIVND (reference sequence). This CDR3 has 15 residues. The CDR3: CASHSGGANTGELFF. The CDR3 DNA reads TGTGCCAGTCATAGCGGGGGTGCGAACACCGGGGAGCTGTTTTTT.

The V gene is TRBV6-5, the J gene TRBJ2-1; no clear D. V lost 4 bases, J lost 11 bases, and 12 bases lay in between. This CDR3 region has 12 residues. Germline CDR1 MNHEY, CDR2 SVGAGI. CDR3 region: CASSSQENKQFF. CDR3 DNA: TGTGCCAGCAGTTCTCAGGAGAATAAGCAGTTCTTC.

This clone was detected once. The chain employs TRBV24-1 and TRBJ2-3, with a possible D match to TRBD2 (5 bases). Trimming pared 0 bases from V and 4 bases from J, leaving 10 bases between. Germline assignment: CDR1 KGHDR and CDR2 SFDVKD. This CDR3 region has 15 residues. The CDR3 DNA reads as TGTGCCACCAGTGATTTGACGGACTCGGCAGATACGCAGTATTTT. As protein: CATSDLTDSADTQYF.

V usage is TRBV28 and J usage is TRBJ2-3; TRBD2 aligns across 9 bases. The V and J ends lost 8 bases and 4 bases, in that order; junction bases with no gene match: 16. Germline V gene data show CDR1 as MDHEN and CDR2 as SYDVKM. The CDR3 contains 17 residues. Written as DNA, the CDR3 is TGTGCCAGCGGATCAAGCGGGAGGCCTCAGGGCGCAGATACGCAGTATTTT. As protein: CASGSSGRPQGADTQYF.

The V and J genes are TRBV25-1 and TRBJ1-3; D remains unclear. CDR3 length: 13 residues. Germline values: CDR1 MGHDK, CDR2 SYGVNS. V was shortened by 4 bases and J by 3 bases, with 7 bases between the two germline ends. CDR3 DNA: TGTGCCAGCAGTGTCACAGATGGAAACACCATATATTTT. Protein sequence: CASSVTDGNTIYF.

This chain joins TRBV6-2 or TRBV6-3 and TRBJ2-2, with 7 bases identical to TRBD2. The CDR3 is 15 residues long. V was pared by 2 bases and J by 3 bases, with 3 bases of the junction left unmatched. From germline, CDR1 is MNHEY and CDR2 SVGEGT. The CDR3 nucleotides are TGTGCCAGCAGTTACAGGGGAGGGGACACCGGGGAGCTGTTTTTT. This gives the protein CASSYRGGDTGELFF.

A few counts support this clone. The rearrangement links TRBV5-6 to TRBJ2-7; unclear D gene. Between the trimmed V and J ends, which lost 5 bases and 0 bases, there was a span of 18 bases. There are 16 residues in the CDR3. CDR1 is SGHDT and CDR2 is YYEEEE in the germline V gene. The CDR3 region is CASSSFRTAISYEQYV. The CDR3 DNA is TGTGCCAGCAGTTCTTTTCGGACGGCGATCTCCTACGAGCAGTACGTC.

V is TRBV24-1 and J is TRBJ2-7; D may be TRBD2 (6 bases). The germline V and J ends were trimmed by 6 bases and 6 bases, with 8 bases remaining between them. Germline V gene data show CDR1 as KGHDR and CDR2 as SFDVKD. The CDR3 consists of 11 residues. Here the CDR3 DNA reads TGTGCCACCAGTAAAGCGGGCGAGCAGTACGTC. It yields the protein CATSKAGEQYV.

The CDR3 here is CASSGTRVFRTDTQYF. In DNA, the CDR3 is TGCGCCAGCAGTGGGACTAGAGTGTTTCGGACAGATACGCAGTATTTT. The chain combines TRBV10-1 with TRBJ2-3; 7 nucleotides agree with TRBD2. Per the germline V gene, CDR1 is WNHNN and CDR2 is SYGVQD (reference sequence). The CDR3 consists of 16 residues. V shed 4 bases, J shed 3 bases, and the junction held 10 bases outside the gene matches.

The genes are TRBV20-1 and TRBJ1-2; tentative D call: TRBD1 (5 bases). The V end was cut by 4 bases, the J end by 6 bases, with 9 bases between. The CDR3 is 11 residues long. Germline lookup yields CDR1 DFQATT and CDR2 SNEGSKA (reference sequence). CDR3 in DNA: TGCAGTGCTACGGGGGGACATGGCTACACCTTC. It encodes CSATGGHGYTF.

This chain links TRBV30 with TRBJ1-6; TRBD1 agrees at 9 bases. CDR3 length equals 15 residues. Germline V gene sequence: CDR1 GTSNPN, CDR2 SVGIG (reference sequence). The J segment lost 8 bases and the V segment lost 0 bases, leaving 5 bases of the junction unmatched. CDR3 coding DNA: TGTGCCTGGAGTGTTTCCGGGACAGGGTATTCACCCCTCCACTTT. Translation: CAWSVSGTGYSPLHF. The whole variable domain, filled in from reference TRBV30 and TRBJ1-6, reads SQTIHQWPATLVQPVGSPLSLECTVEGTSNPNLYWYRQAAGRGLQLLFYSVGIGQISSEVPQNLSASRPQDRQFILSSKKLLLSDSGFYLCAWSVSGTGYSPLHFGNGTRLTVT.

The chain joins TRBV5-1 to TRBJ1-6; possibly TRBD1 for D (6 bases). Germline V gene sequence: CDR1 SGHRS, CDR2 YFSETQ. The V gene lost 4 bases and the J gene lost 5 bases, with 13 bases spanning the gap. CDR3 length: 15 residues. CDR3 protein: CASSLRDTNNSPLHF. The CDR3, as DNA: TGCGCCAGCAGCCTCCGGGACACCAATAATTCACCCCTCCACTTT.

The chain couples TRBV4-3 to TRBJ1-5; no clear D gene. This CDR3 comprises 15 residues. Germline V gene lookup returns CDR1 LGHNA and CDR2 YSLEER. The V gene lost 0 bases and the J gene lost 4 bases, with 10 bases spanning the gap. This chain's CDR3 is CASSQDLDRNQPQHF. In DNA form, the CDR3 reads TGCGCCAGCAGCCAAGATTTGGACCGAAATCAGCCCCAGCATTTT.

The rearrangement joins TRBV18 to TRBJ2-7; a possible D gene is TRBD1 (6 bases). V was pared by 5 bases and J by 5 bases, with 16 bases between. The length of the CDR3 is 14 residues. In germline, CDR1 is KGHSH, CDR2 LQKENI. The DNA of the CDR3 is TGTGCCAGCTCAACAGGACCAGGGGCCCACGAGCAGTACGTC. It specifies CASSTGPGAHEQYV.

The chain combines TRBV3-1 (or the pseudogene TRBV3-2) with TRBJ1-6; tentative D call: TRBD1 (6 bases). This CDR3 is 18 amino acids long. The ends were cut back, 1 base at V and 0 bases at J, with 13 bases in the middle. From germline, CDR1 is LGHDT and CDR2 YNNKEL (reference sequence). The CDR3 DNA reads as TGTGCCAGCAGCCAAGGCAGGGGAAGAAGCTCCTATAATTCACCCCTCCACTTT. This encodes CASSQGRGRSSYNSPLHF.

The gene calls are TRBV27 and TRBJ1-6; tentative D call: TRBD1 (6 bases). This CDR3 is built from 14 residues. Per the germline V gene, CDR1 is MNHEY and CDR2 is SMNVEV (reference sequence). Deletions cut 2 bases from V and 7 bases from J, with 9 bases between. CDR3 protein: CASSLGQKNSPLHF. The CDR3 nucleotides read TGTGCCAGCAGTTTAGGACAGAAAAATTCACCCCTCCACTTT.

V is TRBV4-1 and J is TRBJ2-5; 13 positions agree with TRBD2. The CDR3 has 17 residues. The germline V gene encodes CDR1 MGHRA and CDR2 YSYEKL. Unmatched junction bases numbered 10, after V lost 4 bases and J lost 5 bases. CDR3 sequence reads: CASSPGLAGVLWETQYF. The CDR3 DNA sequence: TGCGCCAGCAGCCCAGGACTAGCGGGAGTCTTATGGGAGACCCAGTACTTC.

The chain carries TRBV19 and TRBJ1-5; D is uncertain. This CDR3 is 15 amino acids long. Trimming stripped 5 bases from V and 0 bases from J, with 11 bases between. Per the germline V gene, CDR1 is LNHDA and CDR2 is SQIVND (reference sequence). CDR3 nucleotide sequence: TGTGCCAGTAGTTGGAGCCGGTATAGCAATCAGCCCCAGCATTTT. This translates into CASSWSRYSNQPQHF.

The V and J genes are TRBV7-2 and TRBJ2-7; no definite D call. The CDR3 extends over 14 amino acids. Trimming took off 6 bases at V and 2 bases at J, with 14 bases between the two ends. Germline V gene data show CDR1 as SGHTA and CDR2 as FQGNSA. CDR3: CASRSRAAAYEQYF. The CDR3 nucleotides read TGTGCCAGCAGATCGCGCGCGGCAGCCTACGAGCAGTACTTC.

The gene calls are TRBV5-6 and TRBJ1-1; 12 bases map to TRBD1. With V trimmed by 3 bases and J by 7 bases, 7 bases remained unmatched. Germline CDR1 and CDR2: SGHDT and YYEEEE. The CDR3 totals 15 residues. The CDR3 DNA is TGTGCCAGCAGCTGGGACAGGGGGCGCGGGCTTGAAGCTTTCTTT. Amino acid sequence: CASSWDRGRGLEAFF. The full variable domain, with the rest looked up from reference TRBV5-6 and TRBJ1-1, is DAGVTQSPTHLIKTRGQQVTLRCSPKSGHDTVSWYQQALGQGPQFIFQYYEEEERQRGNFPDRFSGHQFPNYSSELNVNALLLGDSALYLCASSWDRGRGLEAFFGQGTRLTVV.

The chain carries TRBV5-4 and TRBJ1-1; a possible D gene is TRBD1 (5 bases). Germline values: CDR1 SGHNT, CDR2 YYREEE (reference sequence). CDR3 length: 13 amino acids. V lost 4 bases to trimming and J lost 7 bases, with 14 bases between them. CDR3 loop: CASSKDSTYEAFF. The CDR3 DNA sequence: TGTGCCAGCAGCAAAGACAGTACCTATGAAGCTTTCTTT. The variable domain in full, with the rest retrieved from reference TRBV5-4 and TRBJ1-1, is ETGVTQSPTHLIKTRGQQVTLRCSSQSGHNTVSWYQQALGQGPQFIFQYYREEENGRGNFPPRFSGLQFPNYSSELNVNALELDDSALYLCASSKDSTYEAFFGQGTRLTVV.

This chain connects TRBV25-1 to TRBJ1-2; 8 bases agree with TRBD1. There are 13 residues in the CDR3. Germline CDR1 is MGHDK and CDR2 is SYGVNS. J lost 8 bases, V lost 9 bases, and 11 bases had no gene match. The CDR3 reads CASSEDRDRGYTF. CDR3 nucleotide sequence: TGTGCCAGTTCAGAGGACAGGGATCGAGGCTACACCTTC.

The chain has TRBV27 and TRBJ2-3; TRBD2 matches 9 bases. CDR1 and CDR2 (germline): MNHEY, SMNVEV (reference sequence). The CDR3 contains 16 residues. Trimming cost V 7 bases and J 6 bases; bases outside gene matches: 14. The CDR3 loop is CASKTSGPLEGDTQYF. Written as DNA, the CDR3 is TGTGCCAGCAAGACTAGCGGTCCTCTCGAAGGTGATACGCAGTATTTT.